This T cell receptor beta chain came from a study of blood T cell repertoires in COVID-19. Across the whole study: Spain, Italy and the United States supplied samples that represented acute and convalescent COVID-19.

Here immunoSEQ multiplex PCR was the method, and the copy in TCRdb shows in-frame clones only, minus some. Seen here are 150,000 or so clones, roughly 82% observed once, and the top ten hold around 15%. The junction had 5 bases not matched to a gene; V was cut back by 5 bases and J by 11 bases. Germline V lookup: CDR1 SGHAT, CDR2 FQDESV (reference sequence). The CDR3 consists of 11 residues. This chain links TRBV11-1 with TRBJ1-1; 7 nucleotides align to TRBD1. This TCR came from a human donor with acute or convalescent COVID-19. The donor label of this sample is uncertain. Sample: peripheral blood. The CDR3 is CASSPDRAAFF. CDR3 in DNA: TGTGCCAGCAGCCCAGACAGGGCGGCTTTCTTT. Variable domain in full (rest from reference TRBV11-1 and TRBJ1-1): EAEVAQSPRYKITEKSQAVAFWCDPISGHATLYWYRQILGQGPELLVQFQDESVVDDSQLPKDRFSAERLKGVDSTLKIQPAELGDSAMYLCASSPDRAAFFGQGTRLTVV.